Listed here are 18 T cell receptor beta chains from one sample, sequenced in a study of blood T cell repertoires in COVID-19. Data came from immunoSEQ multiplex PCR; TCRdb stores just in-frame clones and leaves some out. This sample has tens of thousands of clones, with roughly 80% found just once. Material for sequencing was peripheral blood. All receptors derive from a man between 45 and 60 years old with acute or convalescent COVID-19.

This rearrangement joins TRBV10-2 to TRBJ2-1; 8 positions match TRBD1. V was pared by 5 bases and J by 8 bases, with 14 bases of the junction left unmatched. This CDR3 contains 16 residues. Germline values: CDR1 WSHSY, CDR2 SAAADI. The CDR3 reads CASSPNPTGALDEQFF. The CDR3 DNA sequence: TGCGCCAGCAGTCCCAACCCGACAGGGGCCTTAGATGAGCAGTTCTTC.

This sequence joins TRBV5-1 and TRBJ2-7, with 12 bases identical to TRBD1. J was trimmed by 5 bases and V by 5 bases; bases with no gene match: 5. The CDR3 spans 14 residues. Germline values: CDR1 SGHRS, CDR2 YFSETQ. CDR3 sequence: CASSTGTGGHEQYF. The CDR3 DNA reads TGCGCCAGCAGTACCGGGACAGGGGGCCACGAGCAGTACTTC.

V gene TRBV7-9 combines with J gene TRBJ2-1; D gene ambiguous. CDR3 length: 14 residues. The V end lost 5 bases, the J end lost 0 bases, and 8 bases lay between the germline ends. Germline V gives CDR1 SEHNR, CDR2 FQNEAQ (reference sequence). Written as DNA, the CDR3 is TGTGCCAGCAGCCTAATAAGCTCCTACAATGAGCAGTTCTTC. It codes for CASSLISSYNEQFF. Full variable domain (missing parts from reference TRBV7-9 and TRBJ2-1): DTGVSQNPRHKITKRGQNVTFRCDPISEHNRLYWYRQTLGQGPEFLTYFQNEAQLEKSRLLSDRFSAERPKGSFSTLEIQRTEQGDSAMYLCASSLISSYNEQFFGPGTRLTVL.

The V gene is TRBV30, the J gene TRBJ2-7; D may be TRBD2 (6 bases). The V and J ends lost 3 bases and 8 bases respectively, with 23 bases between them. Germline V gene data show CDR1 as GTSNPN and CDR2 as SVGIG (reference sequence). CDR3 size: 15 residues. In nucleotides, the CDR3 is TGTGCCTGGAGCGTAGTGGGGGGTGTCGAGGGGAAGCAGTACTTC. As protein: CAWSVVGGVEGKQYF.

Worth noting for this clone: Other DNA sequences in the same sample also yield this CDR3. The chain combines TRBV3-1 (or the pseudogene TRBV3-2) with TRBJ1-2; weak D call: TRBD1 (5 bases). V lost 1 base, J lost 8 bases, and 11 bases lay in between. The length of the CDR3 is 13 residues. CDR1 is LGHDT and CDR2 is YNNKEL in the germline V gene (reference sequence). CDR3 coding DNA: TGTGCCAGCAGCCAAGGGCAGGGAACGGGCTACACCTTC. Its translation is CASSQGQGTGYTF.

The chain joins TRBV10-3 to TRBJ1-3; D is ambiguous. Germline CDR1 ENHRY, CDR2 SYGVKD. Trimming shortened V by 5 bases and J by 0 bases, and 8 bases separated the two germline ends. The CDR3 runs to 14 residues. Here the CDR3 reads CAISKEVSGNTIYF. In DNA form, the CDR3 reads TGTGCCATCAGTAAGGAGGTCTCTGGAAACACCATATATTTT.

The genes are TRBV9 and TRBJ2-7; possibly TRBD2 for D (6 bases). There are 15 residues in the CDR3. From germline, CDR1 is SGDLS and CDR2 YYNGEE. V was clipped by 0 bases and J by 0 bases, with 10 bases between them. The CDR3 bases are TGTGCCAGCAGCGTAGCGGGGGACCCCTCCTACGAGCAGTACTTC. It yields the protein CASSVAGDPSYEQYF.

The CDR3 bases are TGTGCCAGCAGCTCTACCGGGACAGACCAAGAGACCCAGTACTTC. Its translation is CASSSTGTDQETQYF. The chain has TRBV7-3 and TRBJ2-5; 7 positions agree with TRBD1. The CDR3 sequence is 15 residues long. V trimming: 4 bases; J trimming: 0 bases; junction bases outside the gene matches: 5. Germline CDR1 is SGHTA and CDR2 is FQGTGA.

The J gene is TRBJ1-3, the V gene TRBV28; 9 bases are a match to TRBD1. Trimming took 5 bases from V and 4 from J; bases not matched to a gene: 9. Germline V lookup: CDR1 MDHEN, CDR2 SYDVKM. The CDR3 is 16 residues long. In nucleotides, the CDR3 is TGTGCCAGCAGTACCCATACAGGGGGCCAAGGAAACACCATATATTTT. The encoded protein is CASSTHTGGQGNTIYF.

V and J are TRBV19 and TRBJ2-2; weak D call: TRBD2 (6 bases). Germline V CDR1 and CDR2: LNHDA, SQIVND (reference sequence). CDR3 size: 15 residues. The V gene lost 5 bases and the J gene lost 5 bases, with 15 bases spanning the gap. DNA of the CDR3: TGTGCCAGTAGTTTCACCTCTAGCGCTACCGGGGAGCTGTTTTTT. Amino acid sequence: CASSFTSSATGELFF.

This sequence joins TRBV28 and TRBJ2-3, with D unclear. The CDR3 covers 13 residues. CDR1 is MDHEN and CDR2 is SYDVKM in the germline V gene. V was clipped by 3 bases and J by 6 bases, with 10 bases between them. The CDR3, as DNA: TGTGCCAGCAGTTTGGGCTTACCCGATACGCAGTATTTT. This encodes CASSLGLPDTQYF.

This clone was observed a few times. This rearrangement joins TRBV5-1 to TRBJ2-5, with 11 bases that match TRBD1. V was pared by 3 bases and J by 4 bases, with 2 bases of the junction left unmatched. Germline CDR1 SGHRS, CDR2 YFSETQ. The CDR3 spans 14 residues. The CDR3 DNA sequence: TGCGCCAGCAGCTCCGGACAGGGGGCAGAGACCCAGTACTTC. This encodes CASSSGQGAETQYF.

J is TRBJ1-4 and V is TRBV6-5; no clear D gene. Germline CDR1 and CDR2: MNHEY and SVGAGI. The CDR3 totals 14 residues. Trimming took 6 bases from V and 4 from J, leaving 12 bases between them. The CDR3 coding sequence is TGTGCCAGCAGACCGTCTCAGAATAATGAAAAACTGTTTTTT. Translated, it gives CASRPSQNNEKLFF.

This clone was detected only once. The chain recombines TRBV18 with TRBJ1-2, with D possibly being TRBD1 (6 bases). Looked up from germline, CDR1 is KGHSH and CDR2 is LQKENI. V was shortened by 5 bases and J by 6 bases, with 13 bases between the two germline ends. The CDR3 has 13 amino acids. The CDR3 nucleotides read TGTGCCAGCTCATCGGGGGGGCGCGATGGCTACACCTTC. Translated, it gives CASSSGGRDGYTF.

The chain links TRBV5-4 to TRBJ1-1; no clear D. There are 12 residues in the CDR3. V gave up 3 bases and J gave up 9 bases, with 12 bases separating them. Germline CDR1 SGHNT, CDR2 YYREEE (reference sequence). The CDR3 sequence is CASSSGDRQAFF. The CDR3, as DNA: TGTGCCAGCAGCTCAGGTGACCGGCAAGCTTTCTTT. Drawing the rest from reference TRBV5-4 and TRBJ1-1, the complete variable domain is ETGVTQSPTHLIKTRGQQVTLRCSSQSGHNTVSWYQQALGQGPQFIFQYYREEENGRGNFPPRFSGLQFPNYSSELNVNALELDDSALYLCASSSGDRQAFFGQGTRLTVV.

This clone was picked up one time. This chain's CDR3 is CASSQDREGINTEAFF. CDR3 bases: TGTGCCAGCAGCCAAGATAGGGAGGGTATTAACACTGAAGCTTTCTTT. The V and J genes are TRBV3-1 (or the pseudogene TRBV3-2) and TRBJ1-1, with unresolved D. V lost 0 bases to trimming and J lost 2 bases, with 13 bases between them. From germline, CDR1 is LGHDT and CDR2 YNNKEL (reference sequence). This CDR3 spans 16 amino acids.

There are a few counts of this clone. V usage is TRBV19 and J usage is TRBJ1-1, with 10 bases lining up with TRBD1. The CDR3 spans 15 residues. CDR1 and CDR2 (germline): LNHDA, SQIVND (reference sequence). V lost 5 bases and J lost 6; bases outside the gene matches: 9. CDR3 region: CASSARTGGLAEAFF. The CDR3 nucleotides read TGTGCCAGTAGTGCTCGGACAGGGGGATTGGCTGAAGCTTTCTTT.

The chain uses TRBV7-9 and TRBJ1-2, with TRBD1 identical over 8 bases. Germline V gene lookup returns CDR1 SEHNR and CDR2 FQNEAQ (reference sequence). The CDR3 consists of 15 residues. V trimming: 4 bases; J trimming: 4 bases; junction bases outside the gene matches: 8. In DNA, the CDR3 is TGTGCCAGCAGCTCCGCCGACAGGGGAGGCTATGGCTACACCTTC. As protein: CASSSADRGGYGYTF.